The 25 T cell receptor beta chains below come from one sample, sequenced in a study of regulatory T cells in long-lasting Graves disease. Investigators prepared the TCR beta libraries by applying iRepertoire HTBI primers and Arm-PCR of CDR3 regions. TCRdb called the multiplex PCR reads again in MiXCR, with one record for every CDR3 protein. The table lists 550,000 or so distinct CDR3 sequences, about 12% of them singletons. Documented time point: newly diagnosed GD, antithyroid drugs for less than 3 months. Scientists built the TCR library using RNA that was extracted from PBMCs. This sample was also put to use in a study of T cells in Graves' hyperthyroidism and ophthalmopathy.

The input for sequencing was peripheral blood mononuclear cells (PBMCs), taken at new diagnosis, from a patient treated with antithyroid drugs. Source of these receptors: a woman aged 25 to 39 with Graves disease.

V gene TRBV6-2 or TRBV6-3 combines with J gene TRBJ2-7, with 7 bases fitting TRBD1. The CDR3 is 14 amino acids. CDR1 is MNHEY and CDR2 is SVGEGT in the germline V gene. V dropped 5 bases and J dropped 2; count of bases not matched to a gene: 6. The CDR3 sequence: CASSKKTGTYEQYF. DNA for the CDR3: TGTGCCAGCAGTAAGAAGACAGGGACCTACGAGCAGTACTTC.

In this sample, this clonotype turned up many times. This sequence joins TRBV7-2 and TRBJ1-2; perhaps TRBD1 as D (5 bases). In germline, CDR1 is SGHTA, CDR2 FQGNSA. CDR3 length equals 19 residues. With 0 bases removed from V and 4 bases from J, the gap between germline ends came to 24 bases. In nucleotides, the CDR3 is TGTGCCAGCAGCTTAGCGCGGGGGGTGCCAACCACGGGATCCTATGGCTACACCTTC. It codes for CASSLARGVPTTGSYGYTF. Together with reference TRBV7-2 and TRBJ1-2, the CDR3 gives the full variable domain: GAGVSQSPSNKVTEKGKDVELRCDPISGHTALYWYRQSLGQGLEFLIYFQGNSAPDKSGLPSDRFSAERTGGSVSTLTIQRTQQEDSAVYLCASSLARGVPTTGSYGYTFGSGTRLTVV.

This clonotype was counted ten times or more. This rearrangement joins TRBV2 to TRBJ2-2; TRBD1 matches 11 bases. V trimming: 6 bases; J trimming: 5 bases; junction bases outside the gene matches: 5. Germline V lookup: CDR1 SNHLY, CDR2 FYNNEI. The CDR3 contains 15 residues. Here the CDR3 DNA reads TGTGCCAGCAGGGACAGGGGGCTCAGGACCGGGGAGCTGTTTTTT. This encodes CASRDRGLRTGELFF.

This clonotype has at least ten counts. V gene TRBV11-3 combines with J gene TRBJ2-7; D may correspond to TRBD1 or TRBD2 (5 bases each). This CDR3 region has 14 residues. With 5 bases removed from V and 4 bases from J, the gap between germline ends came to 15 bases. CDR1 and CDR2 (germline): SGHNT, YENEEA. The CDR3 DNA reads TGTGCCAGCAGCCCTGGGACCTTTGGGTACGAGCAGTACTTC. Its translation: CASSPGTFGYEQYF.

In its sample, this clonotype was seen many times. This rearrangement joins TRBV10-3 to TRBJ2-1; the D is unclear. Trimming removed 0 bases from V and 7 bases from J, with 4 bases in between. The CDR3 spans 12 residues. Germline assignment: CDR1 ENHRY and CDR2 SYGVKD. This chain's CDR3 is CAISESWNEQFF. The CDR3 bases are TGTGCCATCAGTGAGTCGTGGAATGAGCAGTTCTTC.

J is TRBJ2-1 and V is TRBV4-1, with 10 bases identical to TRBD2. This CDR3 is 18 amino acids long. Germline lookup yields CDR1 MGHRA and CDR2 YSYEKL. V shed 2 bases, J shed 4 bases, and the junction held 11 bases outside the gene matches. The CDR3 sequence: CASSQILSGLADYNEQFF. CDR3 DNA sequence: TGCGCCAGCAGCCAAATTCTCTCAGGACTAGCGGATTACAATGAGCAGTTCTTC.

This clonotype was picked up many times. V usage is TRBV7-2 and J usage is TRBJ2-7, with 9 bases that match TRBD1. V dropped 5 bases and J dropped 7; count of bases not matched to a gene: 24. The germline V gene encodes CDR1 SGHTA and CDR2 FQGNSA. CDR3 length: 19 residues. This CDR3 is CASSALLRTGAPAWGEQYF. The DNA for the CDR3 is TGTGCCAGCAGCGCTCTCTTGCGGACAGGGGCCCCCGCTTGGGGGGAGCAGTACTTC.

The chain carries TRBV18 and TRBJ2-3; 11 nucleotides match TRBD2. The end of the DNA is better explained by TRBJ2-7, so the J call may be wrong. Germline CDR1 reads KGHSH; CDR2 reads LQKENI. CDR3 length: 15 residues. In nucleotides, the CDR3 is TGTGCCAGCTCCCGGGGACTAGCGGAGATTTACGAGCAGTACTTC. Its protein is CASSRGLAEIYEQYF.

Ten or more counts support this clonotype. The rearrangement joins TRBV6-1 to TRBJ2-3; TRBD1 might be the D (6 bases). With 7 bases removed from V and 5 bases from J, the gap between germline ends came to 19 bases. Per germline, CDR1 MNHNS and CDR2 SASEGT. CDR3 length: 15 residues. CDR3 sequence reads: CASTEGLVRGDTQYF. DNA of the CDR3: TGTGCCAGCACCGAAGGATTGGTCAGGGGAGATACGCAGTATTTT.

The V gene is TRBV29-1, the J gene TRBJ1-4, with D possibly being TRBD1 (6 bases). CDR1 SQVTM and CDR2 ANQGSEA come from the germline V gene. Trimming cost V 1 base and J 8 bases, with 11 bases left between them. This CDR3 has 13 amino acids. The CDR3 is CSVEGTDLEKLFF. The CDR3 DNA follows: TGCAGCGTTGAAGGGACAGATCTGGAAAAACTGTTTTTT.

This clonotype occurred many times. The rearrangement joins TRBV30 to TRBJ2-3; 13 bases line up with TRBD2. V gave up 7 bases and J gave up 1 base; unmatched junction bases: 5. The length of the CDR3 is 15 residues. CDR1 is GTSNPN, CDR2 SVGIG, per germline (reference sequence). This CDR3 is CAFTSGRAGTDTQYF. The CDR3 DNA reads as TGTGCCTTCACTAGCGGGAGGGCAGGCACAGATACGCAGTATTTT.

This chain uses TRBV5-1 with TRBJ2-3, with D tentatively TRBD1 or TRBD2 (5 bases each). Germline CDR1 SGHRS, CDR2 YFSETQ. The CDR3 runs 16 residues. V lost 0 bases and J lost 0, with 11 bases in between. The CDR3, as DNA: TGCGCCAGCAGCTTGGAGGGACGTTGGAGCACAGATACGCAGTATTTT. It encodes CASSLEGRWSTDTQYF. Based on the CDR3 plus reference TRBV5-1 and TRBJ2-3, the full variable domain is KAGVTQTPRYLIKTRGQQVTLSCSPISGHRSVSWYQQTPGQGLQFLFEYFSETQRNKGNFPGRFSGRQFSNSRSEMNVSTLELGDSALYLCASSLEGRWSTDTQYFGPGTRLTVL.

At least ten counts were recorded for this clonotype. This sequence joins TRBV19 and TRBJ1-1; no clear D. V lost 7 bases and J 7 bases, leaving 19 bases between the germline ends. Germline CDR1 reads LNHDA; CDR2 reads SQIVND (reference sequence). The CDR3 covers 14 residues. The CDR3 sequence is CASKVFDLVYEAFF. In DNA form, the CDR3 reads TGTGCCAGTAAGGTTTTTGACTTGGTATATGAAGCTTTCTTT.

This clonotype was observed many times. The genes are TRBV6-9 and TRBJ1-5, with D unresolved. CDR1 and CDR2 (germline): MNHGY, SVAAGI. V was cut by 2 bases and J by 1 base, with 6 bases left in between. The CDR3 consists of 14 residues. The CDR3 region is CASSYEGSNQPQHF. The DNA of the CDR3 is TGTGCCAGCAGTTATGAGGGAAGCAATCAGCCCCAGCATTTT.

The V gene is TRBV4-1, the J gene TRBJ1-6, with D maybe TRBD1 (6 bases). The V and J ends lost 0 bases and 10 bases respectively, with 16 bases between them. Germline V gene data show CDR1 as MGHRA and CDR2 as YSYEKL. This CDR3 is 16 amino acids long. Here the CDR3 reads CASSQDPQGNYSPLHF. In DNA, the CDR3 is TGCGCCAGCAGCCAAGATCCACAGGGAAACTACTCACCCCTCCACTTT.

This clonotype was detected many times. J is TRBJ2-7 and V is TRBV28; D is possibly TRBD1 (6 bases). The CDR3 contains 16 residues. The ends were cut back, 8 bases at V and 3 bases at J, with 23 bases in the middle. Germline CDR1 reads MDHEN; CDR2 reads SYDVKM. The CDR3 region is CASGGTPPFIVYEQYF. DNA for the CDR3: TGTGCCAGCGGTGGGACACCACCTTTCATCGTCTACGAGCAGTACTTC.

This clonotype was observed at least ten times. The gene calls are TRBV29-1 and TRBJ1-5; D is perhaps TRBD1 (6 bases). CDR1 is SQVTM and CDR2 is ANQGSEA in the germline V gene. The V and J ends lost 2 bases and 3 bases respectively, with 8 bases between them. CDR3 length: 13 residues. CDR3 amino acids: CSVETGYNQPQHF. CDR3 in DNA: TGCAGCGTTGAAACAGGGTACAATCAGCCCCAGCATTTT.

At least ten counts were recorded for this clonotype. J is TRBJ2-1 and V is TRBV6-1, with 12 bases fitting TRBD2. Germline trimming cut 6 bases from V and 6 bases from J; bases unmatched to any gene: 3. Germline assignment: CDR1 MNHNS and CDR2 SASEGT. The CDR3 length is 14 residues. CDR3 in amino acids: CASRPSGRANEQFF. The CDR3, as DNA: TGTGCCAGCAGGCCTAGCGGGAGGGCCAATGAGCAGTTCTTC.

Written as DNA, the CDR3 is TGCGCCAGCAGTGAGTGGGCCTTCCCCAATGAAAAACTGTTTTTT. Amino acids: CASSEWAFPNEKLFF. The chain carries TRBV10-2 and TRBJ1-4; D unresolved. The CDR3 totals 15 residues. V lost 1 base and J 5 bases, leaving 11 bases between the germline ends. Germline CDR1 WSHSY, CDR2 SAAADI.

The table lists this clonotype with a few counts. The V gene is TRBV28, the J gene TRBJ2-7; D perhaps matches TRBD1 (6 bases). The V and J ends lost 0 bases and 9 bases respectively, with 9 bases between them. This CDR3 is 12 amino acids long. Germline V gene sequence: CDR1 MDHEN, CDR2 SYDVKM. For the CDR3, the DNA is TGTGCCAGCAGTTTATGGGCGACAGGGCAGTACTTC. The encoded protein is CASSLWATGQYF.

This clonotype was observed a handful of times. V gene TRBV28 combines with J gene TRBJ2-7; TRBD1 is a possible D gene (6 bases). Trimming pared 6 bases from V and 3 bases from J, leaving 15 bases between. CDR1 is MDHEN, CDR2 SYDVKM, per germline. This CDR3 has 14 amino acids. CDR3 sequence reads: CASSITGFGYEQYF. DNA for the CDR3: TGTGCCAGCAGCATTACAGGGTTCGGCTACGAGCAGTACTTC.

The sample holds many counts of this clonotype. The chain uses TRBV6-5 and TRBJ1-5; a possible D gene is TRBD1 (5 bases). This CDR3 region has 17 residues. Germline CDR1 is MNHEY and CDR2 is SVGAGI. The V end was cut by 0 bases, the J end by 6 bases, with 18 bases between. Here the CDR3 reads CASSYSSLGLGVQPQHF. In DNA form, the CDR3 reads TGTGCCAGCAGTTACTCGAGTTTAGGGTTAGGGGTTCAGCCCCAGCATTTT.

This clonotype was detected many times. The chain is built from TRBV13 and TRBJ1-4; 7 bases are shared with TRBD1. There are 15 residues in the CDR3. Trimming at V came to 5 bases and at J to 6 bases, leaving 9 bases not matched to a gene. Germline CDR1 PRHDT, CDR2 FYEKMQ (reference sequence). DNA of the CDR3: TGTGCCAGCAGCGAGCGGGAGGGGGCACATGAAAAACTGTTTTTT. As protein: CASSEREGAHEKLFF.

Ten or more counts support this clonotype. This chain uses TRBV2 with TRBJ2-3; TRBD2 agrees at 7 bases. This CDR3 comprises 15 residues. V lost 6 bases to trimming and J lost 5 bases; unmatched junction nucleotides: 11. The germline CDR1 and CDR2 sequences are SNHLY and FYNNEI. This chain's CDR3 is CASREEGGPEDTQYF. In nucleotides, the CDR3 is TGTGCCAGCAGGGAGGAGGGAGGGCCAGAAGATACGCAGTATTTT.

The table lists this clonotype with many counts. This rearrangement joins TRBV19 to TRBJ2-3; 7 bases match TRBD2. This CDR3 contains 15 residues. V was pared by 6 bases and J by 2 bases, with 8 bases of the junction left unmatched. Germline lookup yields CDR1 LNHDA and CDR2 SQIVND (reference sequence). CDR3 protein: CASRPTSMHTDTQYF. As DNA, the CDR3 is TGTGCCAGTAGGCCGACTAGCATGCACACAGATACGCAGTATTTT.